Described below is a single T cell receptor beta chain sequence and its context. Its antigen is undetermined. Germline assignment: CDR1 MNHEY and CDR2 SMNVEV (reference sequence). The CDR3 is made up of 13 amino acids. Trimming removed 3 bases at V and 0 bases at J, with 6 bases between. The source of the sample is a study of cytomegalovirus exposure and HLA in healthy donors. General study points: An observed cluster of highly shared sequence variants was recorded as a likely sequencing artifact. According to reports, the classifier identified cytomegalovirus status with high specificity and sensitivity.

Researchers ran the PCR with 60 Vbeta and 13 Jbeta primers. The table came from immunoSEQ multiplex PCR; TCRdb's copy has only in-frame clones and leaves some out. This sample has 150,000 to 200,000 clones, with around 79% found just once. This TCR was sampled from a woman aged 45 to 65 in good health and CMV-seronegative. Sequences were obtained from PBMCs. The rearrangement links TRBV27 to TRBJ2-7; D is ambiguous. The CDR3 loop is CASSLSASYEQYF. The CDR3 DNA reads TGTGCCAGCAGTTTGAGCGCCTCCTACGAGCAGTACTTC.